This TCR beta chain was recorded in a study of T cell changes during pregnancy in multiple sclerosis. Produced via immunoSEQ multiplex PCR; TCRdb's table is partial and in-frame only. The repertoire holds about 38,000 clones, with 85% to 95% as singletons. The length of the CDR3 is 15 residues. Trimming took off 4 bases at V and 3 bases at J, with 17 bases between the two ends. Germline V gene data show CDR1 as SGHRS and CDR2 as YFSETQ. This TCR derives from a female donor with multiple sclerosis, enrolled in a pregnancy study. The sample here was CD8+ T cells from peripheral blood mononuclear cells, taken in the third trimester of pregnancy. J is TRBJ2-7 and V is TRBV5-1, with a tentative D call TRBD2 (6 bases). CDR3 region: CASSARRGPLYEQYF. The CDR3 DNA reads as TGCGCCAGCAGCGCTCGGCGGGGTCCCCTCTACGAGCAGTACTTC.